Here is one T cell receptor beta chain with its context. This entry belongs to a study of blood T cell repertoires in COVID-19. For the study at large: The samples span acute and convalescent COVID-19 from the United States, Italy and Spain.

The table came from immunoSEQ multiplex PCR; TCRdb's copy has only in-frame clones and leaves some out. The sample carries a few hundred thousand clones, 70% to 80% recorded once. This CDR3 is 14 amino acids long. J was trimmed by 8 bases and V by 0 bases; bases with no gene match: 4. Germline values: CDR1 SGDLS, CDR2 YYNGEE. This rearrangement joins TRBV9 to TRBJ2-1; 8 nucleotides agree with TRBD1. The sequenced sample was peripheral blood. The receptor was isolated from a woman over 75 with acute or convalescent COVID-19. The CDR3 sequence is CASSVGQGSHEQFF. CDR3 bases: TGTGCCAGCAGCGTAGGACAGGGGTCCCATGAGCAGTTCTTC. Complete variable domain (other parts from reference TRBV9 and TRBJ2-1): DSGVTQTPKHLITATGQRVTLRCSPRSGDLSVYWYQQSLDQGLQFLIQYYNGEERAKGNILERFSAQQFPDLHSELNLSSLELGDSALYFCASSVGQGSHEQFFGPGTRLTVL.